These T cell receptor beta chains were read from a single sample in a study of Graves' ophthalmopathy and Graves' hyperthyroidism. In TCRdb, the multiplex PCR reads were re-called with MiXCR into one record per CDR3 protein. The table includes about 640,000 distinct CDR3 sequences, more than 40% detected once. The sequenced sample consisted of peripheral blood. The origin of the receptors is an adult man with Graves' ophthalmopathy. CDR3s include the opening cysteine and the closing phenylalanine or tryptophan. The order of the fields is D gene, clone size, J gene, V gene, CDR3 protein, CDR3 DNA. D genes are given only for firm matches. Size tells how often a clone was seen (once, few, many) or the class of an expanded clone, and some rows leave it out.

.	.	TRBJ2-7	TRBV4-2	CASSQELPSYEQYF	TGTGCCAGCAGCCAAGAACTGCCATCCTACGAGCAGTACTTC
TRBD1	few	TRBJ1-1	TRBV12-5	CASGPGQGRDEAFF	TGTGCTAGTGGCCCCGGACAGGGGAGGGATGAAGCTTTCTTT
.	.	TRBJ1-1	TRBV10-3	CASGPPRGRNTEAFF	TGTGCCAGCGGGCCCCCGAGGGGAAGGAACACTGAAGCTTTCTTT
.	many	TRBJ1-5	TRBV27	CASRKHGNQPQHF	TGTGCCAGCAGGAAACATGGCAATCAGCCCCAGCATTTT
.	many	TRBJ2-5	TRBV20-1	CSVLQGETQYF	TGCAGTGTTCTACAGGGAGAGACCCAGTACTTC
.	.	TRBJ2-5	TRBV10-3	CASSFRVLQETQYF	TGTGCCAGCAGTTTCCGGGTCCTACAAGAGACCCAGTACTTC
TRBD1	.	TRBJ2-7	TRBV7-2	CASSSPGTGDYEQYF	TGTGCCAGCAGCTCCCCCGGGACAGGGGACTACGAGCAGTACTTC
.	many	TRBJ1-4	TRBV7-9	CASSLASLWGTTNEKLFF	TGTGCCAGCAGCTTAGCCTCTTTGTGGGGGACAACTAATGAAAAACTGTTTTTT
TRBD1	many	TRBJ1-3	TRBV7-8	CASSFTGGGNTIYF	TGTGCCAGCAGCTTTACAGGGGGAGGAAACACCATATATTTT
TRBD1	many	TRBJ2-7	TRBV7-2	CASSHGTGQPYEQYF	TGTGCCAGCAGCCATGGGACAGGCCAGCCCTACGAGCAGTACTTC
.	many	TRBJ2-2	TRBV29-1	CSVLTGNTGELFF	TGCAGCGTCCTGACAGGGAACACCGGGGAGCTGTTTTTT
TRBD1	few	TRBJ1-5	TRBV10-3	CASSEPTGDQPQHF	TGTGCCAGCAGTGAACCAACAGGGGATCAGCCCCAGCATTTT
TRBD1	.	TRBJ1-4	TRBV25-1	CASSEGRGQVVHPDEKLFF	TGTGCCAGCAGTGAAGGCAGGGGGCAAGTCGTCCACCCGGATGAAAAACTGTTTTTT
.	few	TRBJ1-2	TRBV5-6	CASRGQRNFYGYTF	TGTGCCAGCCGCGGACAGAGAAACTTCTATGGCTACACCTTC
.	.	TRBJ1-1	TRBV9	CASSEWTSNTEAFF	TGTGCCAGCAGCGAGTGGACTTCAAACACTGAAGCTTTCTTT
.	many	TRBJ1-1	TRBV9	CASTYLTNTEAFF	TGTGCCAGCACCTACCTTACGAACACTGAAGCTTTCTTT
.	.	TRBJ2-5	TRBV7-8	CASSGTGGLNF	TGTGCCAGCTCCGGGACGGGGGGCCTGAACTTC
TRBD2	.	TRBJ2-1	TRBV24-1	CATSVPQAGGADEQFF	TGTGCCACCAGTGTTCCACAAGCGGGAGGGGCCGATGAGCAGTTCTTC
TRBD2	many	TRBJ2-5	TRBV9	CASSVGTSQETQYF	TGTGCCAGCAGCGTCGGGACTAGCCAAGAGACCCAGTACTTC
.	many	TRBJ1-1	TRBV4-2	CASSQESGRTNTEAFF	TGTGCCAGCAGCCAAGAGTCCGGACGGACGAACACTGAAGCTTTCTTT
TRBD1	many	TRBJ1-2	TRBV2	CASSGQGARGYTF	TGTGCCAGCAGCGGACAGGGGGCTCGAGGCTACACCTTC
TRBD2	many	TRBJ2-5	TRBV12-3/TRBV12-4	CASSLETAGAGETQYF	TGTGCCAGCAGTCTCGAGACGGCGGGAGCTGGAGAGACCCAGTACTTC
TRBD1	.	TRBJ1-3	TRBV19	CASSIPLPLDRGTGGYTIYF	TGTGCCAGTAGTATACCGCTCCCTTTGGACAGGGGGACTGGAGGCTACACCATATATTTT
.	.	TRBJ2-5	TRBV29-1	CSAEVRETQYF	TGCAGCGCCGAGGTCCGGGAGACCCAGTACTTC
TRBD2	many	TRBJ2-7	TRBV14	CASSQEGLADSSYEQYF	TGTGCCAGCAGCCAAGAGGGACTAGCGGATTCCTCCTACGAGCAGTACTTC
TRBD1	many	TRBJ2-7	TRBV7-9	CASSLGGTGGRYEQYF	TGTGCCAGCAGCTTAGGGGGGACAGGGGGTCGCTACGAGCAGTACTTC
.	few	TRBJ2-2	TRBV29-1	CSVLTNEQFF	TGCAGCGTTTTGACCAATGAGCAGTTTTTT
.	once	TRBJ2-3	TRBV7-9	CASSSIRALTTDTQYF	TGTGCCAGCAGCTCAATCCGGGCCTTAACCACAGATACGCAGTATTTT
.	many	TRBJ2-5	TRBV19	CASSTQGAETQYF	TGTGCCAGTAGTACACAGGGTGCAGAGACCCAGTACTTC
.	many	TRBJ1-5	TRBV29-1	CSVASQGNQPQHF	TGCAGCGTTGCGTCTCAGGGCAATCAGCCCCAGCATTTT
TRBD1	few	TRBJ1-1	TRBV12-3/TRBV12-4	CASSRQGSHTEAFF	TGTGCCAGCAGTCGACAGGGGTCTCACACTGAAGCTTTCTTT
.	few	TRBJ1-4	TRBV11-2	CASSKREGRNEKLFF	TGTGCCAGCAGCAAGAGGGAGGGAAGGAATGAAAAACTGTTTTTT
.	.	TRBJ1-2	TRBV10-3	CAISGDDGYTF	TGTGCCATCAGTGGCGACGATGGCTACACCTTC
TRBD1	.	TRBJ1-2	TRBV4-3	CASSQRTGGYTF	TGCGCCAGCAGCCAAAGGACAGGGGGCTACACCTTC
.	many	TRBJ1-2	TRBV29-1	CSVRTESNYGYTF	TGCAGCGTCCGGACAGAGTCTAACTATGGCTACACCTTC
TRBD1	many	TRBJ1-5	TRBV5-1	CASSLGQGGSQPQHF	TGCGCCAGCAGCTTGGGACAGGGAGGGAGTCAGCCCCAGCATTTT
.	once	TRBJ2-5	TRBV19	CASSIRQGTYQETQYF	TGTGCCAGTAGTATAAGGCAGGGGACTTACCAAGAGACCCAGTACTTC
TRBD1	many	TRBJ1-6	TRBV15	CATKSGQGFSPLHF	TGTGCCACCAAGTCAGGACAGGGGTTTTCACCCCTCCACTTT
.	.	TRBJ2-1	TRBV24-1	CATSEGNYNEQFF	TGTGCCACCAGTGAGGGGAACTACAATGAGCAGTTCTTC
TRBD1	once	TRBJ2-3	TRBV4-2	CASSQDRGQGADTQYF	TGTGCCAGCAGCCAAGATCGGGGACAGGGGGCAGATACGCAGTATTTT
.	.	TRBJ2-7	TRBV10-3	CAITTSLDF	TGTGCCATCACCACAAGTCTGGACTTC
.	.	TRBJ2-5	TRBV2	CASVDKETQYF	TGTGCCAGCGTTGATAAAGAGACCCAGTACTTC
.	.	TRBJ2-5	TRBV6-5	CASSELQFGGPASQYF	TGTGCCAGCAGTGAATTACAATTCGGGGGGCCAGCGTCCCAGTACTTC
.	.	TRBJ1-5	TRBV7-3	CASSKWRGAPTQHF	TGTGCCAGCAGCAAGTGGAGGGGGGCTCCTACCCAGCATTTT
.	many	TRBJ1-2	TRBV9	CASSADRLNGYTF	TGTGCCAGCTCCGCTGACAGGTTGAATGGCTACACCTTC
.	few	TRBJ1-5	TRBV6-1	CASSEGQNFNQPQHF	TGTGCCAGCAGTGAAGGGCAGAACTTCAATCAGCCCCAGCATTTT
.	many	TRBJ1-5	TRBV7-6	CASSNRKPYRANSNQPQHF	TGTGCCAGCAGCAACCGCAAGCCTTACAGGGCCAATAGCAATCAGCCCCAGCATTTT
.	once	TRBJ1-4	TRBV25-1	CASTGHPEKLFF	TGTGCCAGCACGGGACATCCGGAAAAACTGTTTTTT
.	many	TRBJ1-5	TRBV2	CASKISFGNQPQHF	TGTGCCAGCAAGATAAGTTTCGGCAATCAGCCCCAGCATTTT
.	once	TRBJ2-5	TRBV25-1	CASSEGMDNQETQYF	TGTGCCAGCAGTGAGGGAATGGATAACCAAGAGACCCAGTACTTC
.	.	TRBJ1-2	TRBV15	CATSVPGDYGYTF	TGTGCCACCAGCGTACCGGGGGACTATGGCTACACCTTC
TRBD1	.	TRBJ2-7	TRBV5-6	CASSMTGNDYEQYF	TGTGCCAGCAGCATGACAGGGAACGACTACGAGCAGTACTTC
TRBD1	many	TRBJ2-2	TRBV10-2	CASSGQGPGGELFF	TGCGCCAGCAGTGGACAGGGACCGGGCGGGGAGCTGTTTTTT
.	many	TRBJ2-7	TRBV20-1	CSARDLISPAYEQYF	TGCAGTGCTAGAGATCTTATTAGTCCTGCGTACGAGCAGTACTTC
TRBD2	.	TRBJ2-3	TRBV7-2	CASSSALAGASTDTQYF	TGTGCCAGCAGCTCCGCTTTAGCGGGGGCTAGCACAGATACGCAGTATTTT